This T cell receptor (beta chain) was captured by sequencing in a study of response to subunit inactivated influenza vaccine. Study-level findings and limits: With each seasonal influenza vaccination, the authors suggested, few new T cells are recruited.

In TCRdb, the RT-PCR reads were re-called with MiXCR into one record per CDR3 protein. The sample has some 520,000 distinct CDR3 sequences; approximately 15% are singletons. The CDR3 covers 15 residues. Between the trimmed V and J ends, which lost 4 bases and 1 base, there was a span of 12 bases. Germline lookup yields CDR1 ENHRY and CDR2 SYGVKD. This clonotype was recorded a few times. The antigen is not known. The receptor comes from a man between 50 and 75 years old who received an inactivated influenza vaccine. The sample was CD4+ T cells sorted from PBMCs, taken about 24 months after vaccination. This chain uses TRBV10-3 with TRBJ2-3; possibly TRBD1 or TRBD2 for D (5 bases each). The CDR3 sequence: CAISVRDRRTDTQYF. CDR3 DNA sequence: TGTGCCATCAGTGTTCGGGACCGACGCACAGATACGCAGTATTTT.